Given below is one T cell receptor (beta chain) in context. This clonotype was observed a few times. Its recognized antigen is unknown. Base quality data are lacking; no much larger clone is found one base away. This entry comes from a study of T-cell memory formation after mild COVID-19 (dated by TCRdb to the early 2020s). Background on the whole study: TCR sequence clusters from the two donors were largely donor specific. T-cell clones expanding and contracting after mild COVID-19 in a couple of donors were tracked by longitudinal TCRalpha and TCRbeta repertoire sequencing. Two young, previously healthy adult volunteers, one female and one male, were included in the cohort.

Sequencing was carried out with an Illumina NovaSeq 6000. TCRalpha and TCRbeta cDNA libraries were built by 5'RACE with constant-segment primers, adding sample barcodes and unique molecular identifiers. Trizol reagent was used to extract RNA from every sample. Amplification of the libraries took two PCR steps, and the second step added a second sample barcode plus Illumina TruSeq adapters. Sequencing of libraries was performed on an Illumina NovaSeq with 2 x 150 bp paired-end reads. In the original analysis: The reads were demultiplexed and collapsed into UMI-guided consensus sequences using migec v1.2.7. With mixcr v2.1.11, UMI consensuses were aligned to TRA and TRB V and J templates and assembled into clonotypes. A clonotype was counted as expanded or contracted only when both edgeR and NoisET called the clonotype significant, with the noise models trained on biological replicates. For edgeR calls, the cutoffs were a false discovery rate-adjusted p below 0.01 and a log2 fold-change threshold of 1. As an exploratory analysis of dynamics, PCA with hierarchical clustering was applied to max-normalized trajectories of the 1000 most abundant clonotypes. Separately sequenced CD4+ and CD8+ repertoires were used to assign a CD4 or CD8 phenotype to each responding clone. TCRdb redid the processing of the public reads, applying fastp at Q25 and MiXCR, and retained in-frame beta chains. A single entry per CDR3 protein holds the most common genes and DNA from its merged rows. The V and J calls were not made by the authors but by TCRdb's processing. Counted in this sample were 150,000 to 200,000 distinct CDR3 sequences; roughly 12% of them appeared once. The ten largest clones represent 3.5% to 4.5% of the sample.

General study outcomes and caveats: Contracting CD4+ clones were found mainly in CM and EM memory subsets, while CD8+ clones were enriched in EMRA. The second-wave clones that peaked on day 37 were not confirmed to be SARS-CoV-2 specific. Some responding clones were found in pre-infection memory, which suggests that pre-existing cross-reactive memory T cells took part in the SARS-CoV-2 response. The study included only a couple of mild cases, and larger cohorts that include severe cases with pre-infection samples were judged to be necessary. Clones contracting from day 15 to 85 had balanced CD4/CD8 phenotypes, while a second wave expanding from day 15 to 37 was biased towards CD4+.

The CDR3 runs 14 amino acids, cysteine and phenylalanine included. The only DNA kept is the CDR3, 42 bases in frame from the first base. The junction shows trimming of 4 bases on V and 3 bases on J, plus 13 bases between the germline ends. The germline V gene provides CDR1 SGHRS and CDR2 YFSETQ. Ficoll-Paque density gradient centrifugation was the method used to isolate PBMCs. The chain was built from TRBV5-1 and TRBJ1-2, and TRBD1 may be the D gene, going by 6 matching bases. The specimen sequenced was PBMCs or a T cell subset sorted from them (not recorded which). The source of this sequence is a man in his late teens or twenties who had mild COVID-19 (a few samples of this study predate the infection). The sample titles of this study are shuffled in the database, so cell type and time point are left out; the donor was told from shared clones. The CDR3 protein sequence reads: CASSPGVVYYGYTF. The DNA sequence is given as TGCGCCAGCAGCCCAGGGGTGGTTTACTATGGCTACACCTTC.